The sequence of this TCR beta chain was determined in a study of blood T cell repertoires in COVID-19. Patients of the Seattle cohort, enrolled during active infection, were followed longitudinally. Germline V CDR1 and CDR2: SGHNT, YYREEE (reference sequence). V shed 0 bases and J 1 base; nucleotides not matched to a gene: 6. The CDR3 is 16 amino acids. Libraries were prepared by immunoSEQ multiplex PCR; TCRdb keeps only in-frame clonotypes and omits some of them. This sample yields roughly 62,000 clones, of which roughly 84% are seen a single time; around 10% belongs to the top ten. The chain combines TRBV5-4 with TRBJ2-5, with 7 bases aligning to TRBD1. The clonotype originates from an elderly man with COVID-19, enrolled during active disease. The sequencing input was peripheral blood. CDR3 protein: CASSLELRDSQETQYF. The CDR3 DNA reads as TGTGCCAGCAGCTTGGAGTTACGGGACAGCCAAGAGACCCAGTACTTC. Full variable domain (missing parts from reference TRBV5-4 and TRBJ2-5): ETGVTQSPTHLIKTRGQQVTLRCSSQSGHNTVSWYQQALGQGPQFIFQYYREEENGRGNFPPRFSGLQFPNYSSELNVNALELDDSALYLCASSLELRDSQETQYFGPGTRLLVL.